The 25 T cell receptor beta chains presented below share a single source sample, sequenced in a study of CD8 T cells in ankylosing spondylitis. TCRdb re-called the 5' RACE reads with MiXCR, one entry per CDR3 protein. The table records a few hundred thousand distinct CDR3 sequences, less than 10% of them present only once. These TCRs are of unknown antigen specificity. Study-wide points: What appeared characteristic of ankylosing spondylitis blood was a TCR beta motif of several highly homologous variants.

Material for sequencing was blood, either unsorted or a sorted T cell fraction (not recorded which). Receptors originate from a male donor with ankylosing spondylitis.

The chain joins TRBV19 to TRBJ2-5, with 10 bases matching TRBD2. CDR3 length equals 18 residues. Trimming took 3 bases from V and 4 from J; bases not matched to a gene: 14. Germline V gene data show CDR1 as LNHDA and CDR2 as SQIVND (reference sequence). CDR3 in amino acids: CASSIYLLAGEIGETQYF. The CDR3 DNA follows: TGTGCCAGTAGTATTTATTTGCTAGCGGGAGAGATCGGAGAGACCCAGTACTTC. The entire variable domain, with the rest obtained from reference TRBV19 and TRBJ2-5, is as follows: DGGITQSPKYLFRKEGQNVTLSCEQNLNHDAMYWYRQDPGQGLRLIYYSQIVNDFQKGDIAEGYSVSREKKESFPLTVTSAQKNPTAFYLCASSIYLLAGEIGETQYFGPGTRLLVL.

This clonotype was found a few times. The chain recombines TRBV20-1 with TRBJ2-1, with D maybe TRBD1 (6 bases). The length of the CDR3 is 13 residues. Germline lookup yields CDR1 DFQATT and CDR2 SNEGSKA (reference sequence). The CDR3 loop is CSPGQNSYNEQFF. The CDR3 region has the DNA TGCAGCCCCGGACAGAACTCCTACAATGAGCAGTTCTTC.

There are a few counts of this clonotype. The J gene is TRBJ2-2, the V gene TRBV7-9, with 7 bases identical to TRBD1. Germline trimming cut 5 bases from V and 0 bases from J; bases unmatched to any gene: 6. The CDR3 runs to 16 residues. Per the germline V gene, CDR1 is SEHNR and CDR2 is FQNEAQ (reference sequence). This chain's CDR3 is CASSPTTGTNTGELFF. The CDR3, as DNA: TGTGCCAGCAGCCCGACGACAGGGACGAACACCGGGGAGCTGTTTTTT.

In DNA, the CDR3 is TGTGCCAGCTCACCAGTGGGACGAAACAATGAGCAGTTCTTC. It is translated as CASSPVGRNNEQFF. V usage is TRBV18 and J usage is TRBJ2-1; possibly TRBD1 or TRBD2 for D (5 bases each). CDR1 and CDR2 from the germline V gene are KGHSH and LQKENI. Trimming removed 2 bases from V and 5 bases from J, with 10 bases in between. The CDR3 totals 14 residues.

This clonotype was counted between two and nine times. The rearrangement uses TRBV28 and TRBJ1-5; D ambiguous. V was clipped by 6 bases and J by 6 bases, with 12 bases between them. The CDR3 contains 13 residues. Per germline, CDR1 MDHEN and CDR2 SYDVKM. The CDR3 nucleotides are TGTGCCAGCAGCTCCCCGCATGGTCAGCCCCAGCATTTT. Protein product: CASSSPHGQPQHF.

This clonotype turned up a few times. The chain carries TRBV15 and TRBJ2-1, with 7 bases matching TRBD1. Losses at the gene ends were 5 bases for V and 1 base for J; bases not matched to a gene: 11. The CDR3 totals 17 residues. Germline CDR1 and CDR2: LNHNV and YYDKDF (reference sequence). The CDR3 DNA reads TGTGCCACCAGCCCGGATATGGGCAGGGGGTCCTACAATGAGCAGTTCTTC. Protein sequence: CATSPDMGRGSYNEQFF.

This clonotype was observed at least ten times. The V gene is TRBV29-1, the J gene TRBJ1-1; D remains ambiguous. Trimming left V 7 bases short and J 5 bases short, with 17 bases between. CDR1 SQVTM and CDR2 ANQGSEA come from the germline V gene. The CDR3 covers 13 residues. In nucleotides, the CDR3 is TGCAGCGCCGGAACAAATGGTAATACTGAAGCTTTCTTT. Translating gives CSAGTNGNTEAFF.

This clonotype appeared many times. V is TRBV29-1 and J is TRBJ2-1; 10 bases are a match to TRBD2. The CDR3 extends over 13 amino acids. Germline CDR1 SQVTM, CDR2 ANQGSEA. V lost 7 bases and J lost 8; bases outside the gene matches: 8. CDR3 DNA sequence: TGCAGCGCCAAGCGGGAGGGCCTGGATGAGCAGTTCTTC. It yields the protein CSAKREGLDEQFF.

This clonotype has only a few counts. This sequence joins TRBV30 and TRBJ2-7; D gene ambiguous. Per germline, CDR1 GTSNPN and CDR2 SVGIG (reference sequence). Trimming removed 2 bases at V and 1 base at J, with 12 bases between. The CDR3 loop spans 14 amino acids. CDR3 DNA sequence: TGTGCCTGGAGTCCAATTGAGCCGTCCTACGAGCAGTACTTC. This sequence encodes CAWSPIEPSYEQYF. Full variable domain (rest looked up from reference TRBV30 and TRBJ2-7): SQTIHQWPATLVQPVGSPLSLECTVEGTSNPNLYWYRQAAGRGLQLLFYSVGIGQISSEVPQNLSASRPQDRQFILSSKKLLLSDSGFYLCAWSPIEPSYEQYFGPGTRLTVT.

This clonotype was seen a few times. In DNA form, the CDR3 reads TGCGCCAGCAGCCTCAGCGGCCCGGTGGGTGGTTACGAGCAGTACTTC. It encodes CASSLSGPVGGYEQYF. The V and J genes are TRBV5-1 and TRBJ2-7, with D maybe TRBD2 (5 bases). The germline V gene has CDR1 SGHRS and CDR2 YFSETQ. The CDR3 extends over 16 amino acids. Trimming took 4 bases from V and 4 from J, leaving 21 bases between them. Supplemented by reference TRBV5-1 and TRBJ2-7, the full variable domain reads KAGVTQTPRYLIKTRGQQVTLSCSPISGHRSVSWYQQTPGQGLQFLFEYFSETQRNKGNFPGRFSGRQFSNSRSEMNVSTLELGDSALYLCASSLSGPVGGYEQYFGPGTRLTVT.

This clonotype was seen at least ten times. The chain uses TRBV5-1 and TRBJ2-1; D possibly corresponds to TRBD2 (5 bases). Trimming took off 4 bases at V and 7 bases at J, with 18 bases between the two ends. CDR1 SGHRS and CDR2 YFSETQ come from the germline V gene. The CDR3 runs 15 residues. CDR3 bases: TGCGCCAGCAGCCTCGGACCCCGGGGAACTAATGAGCAGTTCTTC. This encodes CASSLGPRGTNEQFF.

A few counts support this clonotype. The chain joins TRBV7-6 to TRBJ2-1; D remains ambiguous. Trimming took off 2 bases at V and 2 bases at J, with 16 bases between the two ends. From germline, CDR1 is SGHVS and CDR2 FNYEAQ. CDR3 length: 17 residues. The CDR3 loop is CASSLSVRVSPYNEQFF. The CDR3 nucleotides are TGTGCCAGCAGCTTAAGCGTCCGGGTTAGCCCCTACAATGAGCAGTTCTTC.

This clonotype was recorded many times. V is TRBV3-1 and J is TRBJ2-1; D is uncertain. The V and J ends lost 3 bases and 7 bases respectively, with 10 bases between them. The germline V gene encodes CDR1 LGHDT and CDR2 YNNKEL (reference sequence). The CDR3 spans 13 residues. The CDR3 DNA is TGTGCCAGCAGCCATCCACCCCGAAATGAGCAGTTCTTC. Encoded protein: CASSHPPRNEQFF.

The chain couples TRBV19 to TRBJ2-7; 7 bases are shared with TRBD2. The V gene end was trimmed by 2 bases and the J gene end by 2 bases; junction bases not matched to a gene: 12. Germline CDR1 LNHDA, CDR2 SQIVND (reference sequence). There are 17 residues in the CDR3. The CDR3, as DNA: TGTGCCAGTAGTATATCTGTGGGAGCGGGAAATCCCTACGAGCAGTACTTC. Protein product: CASSISVGAGNPYEQYF.

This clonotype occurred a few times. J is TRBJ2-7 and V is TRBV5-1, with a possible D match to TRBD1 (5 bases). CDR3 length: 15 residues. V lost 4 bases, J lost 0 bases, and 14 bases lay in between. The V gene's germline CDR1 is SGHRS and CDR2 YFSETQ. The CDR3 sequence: CASSVQAASSYEQYF. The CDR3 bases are TGCGCCAGCAGCGTACAGGCTGCGAGCTCCTACGAGCAGTACTTC.

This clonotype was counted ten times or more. CDR3 DNA sequence: TGCAGCGGGTCAGTGTCCATGAACACTGAAGCTTTCTTT. Translating it yields CSGSVSMNTEAFF. The chain joins TRBV29-1 to TRBJ1-1; D gene unclear. Per germline, CDR1 SQVTM and CDR2 ANQGSEA. V lost 7 bases and J 0 bases, leaving 12 bases between the germline ends. The CDR3 sequence is 13 residues long.

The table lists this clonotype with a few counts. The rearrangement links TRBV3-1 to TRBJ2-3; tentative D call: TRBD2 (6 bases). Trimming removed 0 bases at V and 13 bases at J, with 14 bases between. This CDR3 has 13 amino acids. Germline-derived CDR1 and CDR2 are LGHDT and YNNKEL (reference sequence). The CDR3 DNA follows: TGTGCCAGCAGCCAAGACCCCTTCGGGGGAAAGTATTTT. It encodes CASSQDPFGGKYF.

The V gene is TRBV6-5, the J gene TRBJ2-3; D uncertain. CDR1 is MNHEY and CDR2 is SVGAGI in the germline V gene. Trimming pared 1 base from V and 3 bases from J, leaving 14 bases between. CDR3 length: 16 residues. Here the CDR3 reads CASSYWGKSLTDTQYF. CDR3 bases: TGTGCCAGCAGTTACTGGGGAAAGTCGCTGACAGATACGCAGTATTTT.

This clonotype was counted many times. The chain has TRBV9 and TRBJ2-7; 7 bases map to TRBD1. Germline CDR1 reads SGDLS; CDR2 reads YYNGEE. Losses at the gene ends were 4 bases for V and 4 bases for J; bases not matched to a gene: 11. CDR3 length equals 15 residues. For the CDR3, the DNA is TGTGCCAGCAGCACCCAGGGGACAGCGGAGTACGAGCAGTACTTC. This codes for CASSTQGTAEYEQYF.

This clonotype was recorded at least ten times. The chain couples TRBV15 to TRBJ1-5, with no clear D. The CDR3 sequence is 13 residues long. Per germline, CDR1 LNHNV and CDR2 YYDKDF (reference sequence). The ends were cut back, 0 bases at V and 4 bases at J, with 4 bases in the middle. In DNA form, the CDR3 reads TGTGCCACCAGCAGAGATCTAAATCAGCCCCAGCATTTT. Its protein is CATSRDLNQPQHF.

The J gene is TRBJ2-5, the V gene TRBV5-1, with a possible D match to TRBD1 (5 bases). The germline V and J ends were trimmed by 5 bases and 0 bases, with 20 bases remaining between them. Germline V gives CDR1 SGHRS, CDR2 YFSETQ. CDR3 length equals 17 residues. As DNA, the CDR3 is TGCGCCAGCAGATTAAGGGGTCTCGAACCCAACCAAGAGACCCAGTACTTC. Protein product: CASRLRGLEPNQETQYF.

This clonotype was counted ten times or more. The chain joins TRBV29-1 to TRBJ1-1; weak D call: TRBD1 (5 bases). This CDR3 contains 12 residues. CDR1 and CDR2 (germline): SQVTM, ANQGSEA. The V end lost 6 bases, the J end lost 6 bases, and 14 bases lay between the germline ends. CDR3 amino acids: CSVIETAAEAFF. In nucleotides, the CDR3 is TGCAGCGTGATAGAGACAGCGGCTGAAGCTTTCTTT.

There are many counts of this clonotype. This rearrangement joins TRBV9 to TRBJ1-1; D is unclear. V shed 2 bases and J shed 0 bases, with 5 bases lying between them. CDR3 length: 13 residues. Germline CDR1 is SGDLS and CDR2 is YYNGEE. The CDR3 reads CASSVAVNTEAFF. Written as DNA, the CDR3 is TGTGCCAGCAGCGTGGCAGTGAACACTGAAGCTTTCTTT.

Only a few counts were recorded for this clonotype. CDR3 bases: TGTGCCAGCAGTTACGGCCGCCCAACCTCTGGAAACACCATATATTTT. Translated: CASSYGRPTSGNTIYF. The chain uses TRBV6-5 and TRBJ1-3; D not certain. Germline V CDR1 and CDR2: MNHEY, SVGAGI. V gave up 2 bases and J gave up 0 bases, with 11 bases separating them. This CDR3 has 16 residues.

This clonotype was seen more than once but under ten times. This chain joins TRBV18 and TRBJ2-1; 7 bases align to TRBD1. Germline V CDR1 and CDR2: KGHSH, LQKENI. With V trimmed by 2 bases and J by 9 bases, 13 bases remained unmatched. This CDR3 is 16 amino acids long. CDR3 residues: CASSPVAQGVNVEQFF. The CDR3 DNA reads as TGTGCCAGCTCACCAGTAGCCCAGGGGGTCAATGTTGAGCAGTTCTTC.